These T cell receptor beta chains were read from a single sample in a study of T-cell reconstitution after alpha-beta-depleted transplantation in children. From the PCR reads, TCRdb called clonotypes with MiXCR, one entry per CDR3 protein. The sample comprises 130,000 or so distinct CDR3 sequences, roughly 9% of which are singletons, and less than 25% rests with the top ten. Sequenced material: PBMCs, mostly from graft donor cells, taken 180 days after TCRalphabeta/CD19-depleted stem cell transplant. These receptors originate from a girl in the first two years of life who had a stem cell transplant for combined immunodeficiency, so the T cells may come from the graft donor. CDR3s leave out the opening cysteine and the closing phenylalanine or tryptophan. Not all rows give a size; the values are once, few, many and, for expanded clones, a class.

CDR3 protein | clone size | V gene
ASRPPNTGELF | few | TRBV12-3/TRBV12-4
SARYTGKRNQPQH | NA | TRBV20-1
ASSPQGGYGYT | NA | TRBV27
SARDLRVSSYEQY | many | TRBV20-1
SVWWGRAGSTEAF | few | TRBV29-1
ASSIVAGWLDTEAF | NA | TRBV19
ASSYSYWVANTGELF | few | TRBV6-5
SARATSGAPWNEQF | NA | TRBV20-1
ASSLIGQGHNSPLH | NA | TRBV5-1
ASSPRGQLGNTEAF | few | TRBV7-2
SARDPGQGSNQPQH | few | TRBV20-1
ASRDGRTYEQY | NA | TRBV12-3/TRBV12-4
ASSLYRDTEAF | NA | TRBV5-1
ASSEVSGVTEAF | NA | TRBV25-1
SAIPRGGYGYT | few | TRBV20-1
ASSFPRVYNEQF | NA | TRBV5-5
ASSLVGQINYEQY | NA | TRBV5-1
ATSDITGGLADTQY | many | TRBV24-1
ASSLRDRNSPLH | few | TRBV4-2
SARPSNQPQH | few | TRBV20-1
SSSLVPGGSYEQY | NA | TRBV7-2
ASSEEGTGSHEQY | NA | TRBV6-1
ASSLVGLAGMEQF | NA | TRBV12-3/TRBV12-4
ASSVAGNTGELF | few | TRBV9
ASSLPRVSEAF | few | TRBV5-1
ASSYSGRPDNEQF | few | TRBV6-5
ASSPIAGQGWETQY | many | TRBV11-2
ASSSFLPGLAEDTQY | few | TRBV6-2/TRBV6-3
ASSPLWGEETQY | NA | TRBV3-1